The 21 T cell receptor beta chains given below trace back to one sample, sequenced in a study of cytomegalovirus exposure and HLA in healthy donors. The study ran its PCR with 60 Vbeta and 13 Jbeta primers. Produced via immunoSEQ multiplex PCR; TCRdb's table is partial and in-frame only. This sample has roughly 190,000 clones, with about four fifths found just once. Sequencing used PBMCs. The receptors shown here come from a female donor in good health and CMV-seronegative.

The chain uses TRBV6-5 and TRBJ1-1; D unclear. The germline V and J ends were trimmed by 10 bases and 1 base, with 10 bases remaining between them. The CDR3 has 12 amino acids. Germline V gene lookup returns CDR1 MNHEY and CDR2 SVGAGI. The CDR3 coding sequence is TGTGCCACCGTCCGGGGGAACACTGAAGCTTTCTTT. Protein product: CATVRGNTEAFF.

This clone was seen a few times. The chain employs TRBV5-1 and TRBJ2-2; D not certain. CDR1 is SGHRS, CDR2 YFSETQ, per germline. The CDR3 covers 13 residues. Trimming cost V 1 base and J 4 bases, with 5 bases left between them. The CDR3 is CASSLSVTGELFF. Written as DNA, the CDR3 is TGCGCCAGCAGCTTGTCAGTCACCGGGGAGCTGTTTTTT. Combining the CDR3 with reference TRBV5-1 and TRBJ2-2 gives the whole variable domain KAGVTQTPRYLIKTRGQQVTLSCSPISGHRSVSWYQQTPGQGLQFLFEYFSETQRNKGNFPGRFSGRQFSNSRSEMNVSTLELGDSALYLCASSLSVTGELFFGEGSRLTVL.

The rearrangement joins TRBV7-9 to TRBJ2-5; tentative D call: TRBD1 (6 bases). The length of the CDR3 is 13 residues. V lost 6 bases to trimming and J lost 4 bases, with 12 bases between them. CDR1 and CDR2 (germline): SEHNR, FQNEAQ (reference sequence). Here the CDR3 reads CASRSGGVETQYF. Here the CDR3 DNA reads TGTGCCAGCAGGTCTGGGGGCGTAGAGACCCAGTACTTC.

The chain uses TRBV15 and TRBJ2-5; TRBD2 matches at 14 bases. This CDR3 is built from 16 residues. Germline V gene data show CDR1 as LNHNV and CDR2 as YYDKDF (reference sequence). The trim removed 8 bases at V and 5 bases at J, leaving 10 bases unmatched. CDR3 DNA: TGTGCCACCGAGAACCGACTAGCGGGGGGGTGGGAGACCCAGTACTTC. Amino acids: CATENRLAGGWETQYF.

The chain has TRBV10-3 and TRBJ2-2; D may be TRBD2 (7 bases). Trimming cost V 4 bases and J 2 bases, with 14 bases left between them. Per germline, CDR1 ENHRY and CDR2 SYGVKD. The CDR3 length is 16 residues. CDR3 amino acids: CAISALGGGNTGELFF. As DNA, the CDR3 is TGTGCCATCAGTGCCCTAGGGGGGGGCAACACCGGGGAGCTGTTTTTT.

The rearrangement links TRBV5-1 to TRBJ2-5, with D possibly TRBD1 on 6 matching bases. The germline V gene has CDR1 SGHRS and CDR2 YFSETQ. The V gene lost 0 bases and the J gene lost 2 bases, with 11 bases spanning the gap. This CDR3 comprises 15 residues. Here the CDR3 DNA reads TGCGCCAGCAGCTTGGGTTTCAGGGGACAAGAGACCCAGTACTTC. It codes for CASSLGFRGQETQYF.

The CDR3 region has the DNA TGTGCCAGCAGGATGACAGGGGGCTATTCCTACGAGCAGTACTTC. This codes for CASRMTGGYSYEQYF. The chain joins TRBV6-5 to TRBJ2-7, with TRBD1 matching 10 bases. The V gene's germline CDR1 is MNHEY and CDR2 SVGAGI. J lost 1 base, V lost 6 bases, and 6 bases had no gene match. CDR3 length: 15 amino acids.

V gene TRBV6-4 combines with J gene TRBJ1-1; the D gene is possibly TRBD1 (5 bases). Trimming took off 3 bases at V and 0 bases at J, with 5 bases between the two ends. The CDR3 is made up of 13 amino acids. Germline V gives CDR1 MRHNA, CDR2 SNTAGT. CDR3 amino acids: CASSETVNTEAFF. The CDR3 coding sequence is TGTGCCAGCAGTGAGACAGTGAACACTGAAGCTTTCTTT.

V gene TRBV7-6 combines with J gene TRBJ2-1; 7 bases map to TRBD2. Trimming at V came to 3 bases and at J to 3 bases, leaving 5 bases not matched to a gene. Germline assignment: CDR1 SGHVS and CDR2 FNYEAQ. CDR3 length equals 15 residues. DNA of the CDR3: TGTGCCAGCAGCTTCGGGACTACCAACTACAATGAGCAGTTCTTC. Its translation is CASSFGTTNYNEQFF.

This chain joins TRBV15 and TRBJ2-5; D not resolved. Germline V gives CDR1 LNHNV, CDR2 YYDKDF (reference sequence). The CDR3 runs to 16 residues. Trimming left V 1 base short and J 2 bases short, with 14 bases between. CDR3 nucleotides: TGTGCCACCAGCAGAGCCCCTCCTGGCGGACAAGAGACCCAGTACTTC. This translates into CATSRAPPGGQETQYF. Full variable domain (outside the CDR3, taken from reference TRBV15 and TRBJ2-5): DAMVIQNPRYQVTQFGKPVTLSCSQTLNHNVMYWYQQKSSQAPKLLFHYYDKDFNNEADTPDNFQSRRPNTSFCFLDIRSPGLGDTAMYLCATSRAPPGGQETQYFGPGTRLLVL.

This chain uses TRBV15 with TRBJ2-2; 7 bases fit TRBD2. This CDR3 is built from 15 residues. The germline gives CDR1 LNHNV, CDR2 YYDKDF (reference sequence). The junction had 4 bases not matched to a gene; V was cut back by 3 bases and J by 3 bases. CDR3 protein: CATSRGGQDTGELFF. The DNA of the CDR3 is TGTGCCACCAGCAGGGGAGGGCAGGACACCGGGGAGCTGTTTTTT. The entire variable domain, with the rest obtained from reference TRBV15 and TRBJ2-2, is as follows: DAMVIQNPRYQVTQFGKPVTLSCSQTLNHNVMYWYQQKSSQAPKLLFHYYDKDFNNEADTPDNFQSRRPNTSFCFLDIRSPGLGDTAMYLCATSRGGQDTGELFFGEGSRLTVL.

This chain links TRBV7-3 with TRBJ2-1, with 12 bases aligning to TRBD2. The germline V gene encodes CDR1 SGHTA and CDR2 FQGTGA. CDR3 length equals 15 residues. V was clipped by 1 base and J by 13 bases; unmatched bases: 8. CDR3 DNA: TGTGCCAGCAGCTTAATTGCAGGGACTAGCGGGTCCCAGTTCTTC. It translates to CASSLIAGTSGSQFF.

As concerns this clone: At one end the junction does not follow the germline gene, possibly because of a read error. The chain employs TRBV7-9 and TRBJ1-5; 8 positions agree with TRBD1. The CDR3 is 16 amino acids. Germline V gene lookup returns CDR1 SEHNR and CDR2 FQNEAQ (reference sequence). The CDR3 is CSSSLGGRGPHQPQHF. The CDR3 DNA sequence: TGTTCCAGCAGCTTAGGGGGCAGGGGGCCTCATCAGCCCCAGCATTTT.

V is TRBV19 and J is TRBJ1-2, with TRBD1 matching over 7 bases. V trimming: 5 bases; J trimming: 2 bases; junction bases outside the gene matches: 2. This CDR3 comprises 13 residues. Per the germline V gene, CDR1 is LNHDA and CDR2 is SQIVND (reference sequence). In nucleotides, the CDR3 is TGTGCCAGTAGTGAACAGGGGAACTATGGCTACACCTTC. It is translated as CASSEQGNYGYTF.

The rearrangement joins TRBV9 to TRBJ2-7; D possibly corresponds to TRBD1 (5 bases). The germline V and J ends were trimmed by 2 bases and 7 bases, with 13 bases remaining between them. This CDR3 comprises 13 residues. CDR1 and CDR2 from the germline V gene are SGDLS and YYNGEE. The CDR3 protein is CASSVTDSLEQYF. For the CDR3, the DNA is TGTGCCAGCAGCGTCACCGACAGCTTGGAGCAGTACTTC.

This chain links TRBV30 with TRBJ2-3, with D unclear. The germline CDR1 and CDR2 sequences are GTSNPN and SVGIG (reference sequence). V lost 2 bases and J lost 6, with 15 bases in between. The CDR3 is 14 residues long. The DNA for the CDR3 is TGTGCCTGGAGTTTGACGCGGAAGACCGATACGCAGTATTTT. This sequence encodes CAWSLTRKTDTQYF.

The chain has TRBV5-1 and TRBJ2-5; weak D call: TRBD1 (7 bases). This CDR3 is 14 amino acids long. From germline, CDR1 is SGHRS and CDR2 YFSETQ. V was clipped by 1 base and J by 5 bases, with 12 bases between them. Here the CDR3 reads CASSLSRGDETQYF. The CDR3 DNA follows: TGCGCCAGCAGCTTGTCCAGGGGGGATGAGACCCAGTACTTC.

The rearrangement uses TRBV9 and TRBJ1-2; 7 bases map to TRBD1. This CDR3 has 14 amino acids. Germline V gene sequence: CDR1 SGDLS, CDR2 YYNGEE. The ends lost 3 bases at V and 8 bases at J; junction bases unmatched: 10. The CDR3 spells CASSAGTVIGGYTF. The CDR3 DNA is TGTGCCAGCAGCGCCGGGACAGTGATTGGAGGCTACACCTTC.

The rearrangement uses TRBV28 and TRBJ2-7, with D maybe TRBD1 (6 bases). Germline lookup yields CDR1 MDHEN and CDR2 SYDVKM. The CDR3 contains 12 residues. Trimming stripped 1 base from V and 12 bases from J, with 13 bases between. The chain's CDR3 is CASSLSQGKRYF. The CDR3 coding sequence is TGTGCCAGCAGTTTATCTCAGGGGAAACGGTACTTC. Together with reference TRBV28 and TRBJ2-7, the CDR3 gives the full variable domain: DVKVTQSSRYLVKRTGEKVFLECVQDMDHENMFWYRQDPGLGLRLIYFSYDVKMKEKGDIPEGYSVSREKKERFSLILESASTNQTSMYLCASSLSQGKRYFGPGTRLTVT.

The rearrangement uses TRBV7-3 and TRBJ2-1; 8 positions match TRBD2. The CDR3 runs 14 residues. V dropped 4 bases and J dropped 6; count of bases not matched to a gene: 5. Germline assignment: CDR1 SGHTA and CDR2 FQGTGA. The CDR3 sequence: CASSSLAGRNEQFF. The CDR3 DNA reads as TGTGCCAGCAGCTCCCTAGCGGGCCGCAATGAGCAGTTCTTC.

The CDR3 nucleotides read TGTGCCAGCAGTGATAGGAGGGGACCAAACTATGGCTACACCTTC. Translation gives CASSDRRGPNYGYTF. This chain connects TRBV6-1 to TRBJ1-2; D possibly corresponds to TRBD1 (5 bases). V lost 3 bases to trimming and J lost 2 bases, with 13 bases between them. Germline V gene data show CDR1 as MNHNS and CDR2 as SASEGT. The CDR3 totals 15 residues.